This entry is about one T cell receptor beta chain. This specimen belongs to a study of blood T cell repertoires in COVID-19. The CDR3 totals 16 residues. V lost 3 bases to trimming and J lost 8 bases; unmatched junction nucleotides: 15. The germline gives CDR1 SGHTA, CDR2 FQGTGA. Original data processing: Amplification of reference gene primers provided the estimated nucleated cell counts. Data came from immunoSEQ multiplex PCR; TCRdb stores just in-frame clones and leaves some out. Clonal size and the V and J genes are those of that table, whereas D and trimming came from the DNA. The sample has about 120,000 clones; approximately 83% are singletons.

J is TRBJ2-7 and V is TRBV7-3; 8 nucleotides align to TRBD2. The sample comprised peripheral blood. This TCR came from a woman in her seventies with acute or convalescent COVID-19. The CDR3 bases are TGTGCCAGCAGCTTGACCCTAGCGGGCCGACCTACGCAGCAGTACTTC. Protein sequence: CASSLTLAGRPTQQYF.